The present entry profiles one T cell receptor (beta chain) with its context. Germline V gene lookup returns CDR1 SGDLS and CDR2 YYNGEE. CDR3 length equals 14 residues. V shed 3 bases and J 5 bases; nucleotides not matched to a gene: 3. The data belong to a study of blood T cells in healthy people across ages. Through a sample-barcoded 5' primer and a J-beta primer mix, a second PCR was run for roughly 7 to 12 cycles. MiXCR, applied by TCRdb to the 5' RACE reads, yields one record per CDR3 protein. Here the sample spans 550,000 to 800,000 distinct CDR3 sequences, less than 40% being singletons. The receptor comes from a woman at least 80 years old in good health. This rearrangement joins TRBV9 to TRBJ2-2, with TRBD1 matching 8 bases. The specimen was blood. In DNA form, the CDR3 reads TGTGCCAGCAGCGGAAACAGGGGGACCGGGGAGCTGTTTTTT. This codes for CASSGNRGTGELFF.